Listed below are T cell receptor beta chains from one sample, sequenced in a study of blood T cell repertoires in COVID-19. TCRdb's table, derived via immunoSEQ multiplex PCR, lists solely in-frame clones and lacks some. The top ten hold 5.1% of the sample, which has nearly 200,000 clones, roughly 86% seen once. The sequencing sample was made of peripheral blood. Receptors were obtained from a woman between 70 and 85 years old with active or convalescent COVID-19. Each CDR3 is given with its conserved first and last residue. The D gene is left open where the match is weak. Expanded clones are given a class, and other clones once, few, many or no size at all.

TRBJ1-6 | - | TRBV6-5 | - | TGTGCCAGCAGTTCCACAGGGAATTCACCCCTCCACTTT | CASSSTGNSPLHF
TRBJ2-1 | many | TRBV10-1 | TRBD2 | TGCGCCAGCAGCTTTTCTAGCGGAGTCTACAATGAGCAGTTCTTC | CASSFSSGVYNEQFF
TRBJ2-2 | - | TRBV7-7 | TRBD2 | TGTGCCAGCAGCTCTTCTAGCGGGAGCGACGGGGAGCTGTTTTTT | CASSSSSGSDGELFF
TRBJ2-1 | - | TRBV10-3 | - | TGTGCCATCAGTGAGCCCGGAAGGGTGGGAGCCGGTAATGAGCAGTTCTTC | CAISEPGRVGAGNEQFF
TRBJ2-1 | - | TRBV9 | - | TGTGCCAGCAGCGTCGGGAACAATGAGCAGTTCTTC | CASSVGNNEQFF
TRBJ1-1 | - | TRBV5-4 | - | TGTGCCAGCAGCCCCGGGGGGGGGCGGGGGACTGAAGCTTTCTTT | CASSPGGGRGTEAFF
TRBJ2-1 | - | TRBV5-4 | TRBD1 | TGTGCCAGCAGCCAACGGGACAGGGGCGATAATGAGCAGTTCTTC | CASSQRDRGDNEQFF
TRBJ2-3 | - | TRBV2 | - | TGTGCCAGCATGTCAAGTAGCGGAGTCTTAACAGATACGCAGTATTTT | CASMSSSGVLTDTQYF
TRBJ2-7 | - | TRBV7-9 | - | TGTGCCAGCAGCTTAGCGCGGGGCTCCCTCTACGAGCAGTACTTC | CASSLARGSLYEQYF
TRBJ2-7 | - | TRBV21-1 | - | TGTGCCAGCAGTTGTGGAGCGGGGTTGAACGAGCAGTACTTC | CASSCGAGLNEQYF
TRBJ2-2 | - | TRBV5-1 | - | TGCGCCAGCTATGGAGCGATGGGGGAGCTGTTTTTT | CASYGAMGELFF
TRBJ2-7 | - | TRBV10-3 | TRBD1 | TGTGCCATCAGTCGACCGGGACAGGGGGCTTACGAGCAGTACTTC | CAISRPGQGAYEQYF
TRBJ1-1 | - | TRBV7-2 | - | TGTGCCAGCAGCTTAGACAGCACTGAAGCTTTCTTT | CASSLDSTEAFF
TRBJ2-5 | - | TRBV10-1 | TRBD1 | TGCGCCAGCAGTGGCCCGGGACAGGGGGGAAAAGAGACCCAGTACTTC | CASSGPGQGGKETQYF
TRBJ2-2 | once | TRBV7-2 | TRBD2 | TGTGCCAGCAGCCCGGTTCTTGGGGAGGGAAACACCGGGGAGCTGTTTTTT | CASSPVLGEGNTGELFF
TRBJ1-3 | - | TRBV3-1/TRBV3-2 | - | TGTGCCAGCAGCCAAACCGGGGGCTCTGGAAACACCATATATTTT | CASSQTGGSGNTIYF
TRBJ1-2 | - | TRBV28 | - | TGTGCCAGCAGTCCCCTGACAACTAACTATGGCTACACCTTC | CASSPLTTNYGYTF
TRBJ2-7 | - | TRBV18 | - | TGTGCCAGCTCACAGGCGACGGGTTCCTACGAGCAGTACTTC | CASSQATGSYEQYF
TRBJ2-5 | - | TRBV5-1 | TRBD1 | TGCGCCAGCAGCGTGCAGAAGACAGGGGCGGAGACCCAGTACTTC | CASSVQKTGAETQYF
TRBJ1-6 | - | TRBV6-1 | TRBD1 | TGTGCCAGCAGGGAAGGTCCCGGGACAGCTAATTTCGCCCTCCACTTT | CASREGPGTANFALHF
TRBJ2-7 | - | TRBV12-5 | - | TGTGCTAGTGGTTTGGCAGGACTGCTAGACGAGCAGTACTTC | CASGLAGLLDEQYF
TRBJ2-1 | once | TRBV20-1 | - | TGCAGTGCTAGAGCGGGGTATGAGCAGTTCTTC | CSARAGYEQFF
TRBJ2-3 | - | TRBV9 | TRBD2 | TGTGCCAGCAGCCGGACTAGCGAGCAGTATTTT | CASSRTSEQYF
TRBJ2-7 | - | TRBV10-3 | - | TGTGCCATCACCATGTGGAGGAGACCTGCCGAGCAGTACTTC | CAITMWRRPAEQYF
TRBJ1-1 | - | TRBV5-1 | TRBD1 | TGCGCCAGCAGGGGGACAGACGTCCCTGAAGCTTTCTTT | CASRGTDVPEAFF
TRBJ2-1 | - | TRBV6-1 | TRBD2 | TGTGCCAGCAGTGAAGGGTCTAGCGGATACAATGAGCAGTTCTTC | CASSEGSSGYNEQFF
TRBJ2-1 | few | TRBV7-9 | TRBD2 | TGTGCCAGCAGGCGAGCGGGAGGGGAGAAAGGGAATGAGCAGTTCTTC | CASRRAGGEKGNEQFF
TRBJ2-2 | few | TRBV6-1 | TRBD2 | TGTGCCAGCAGTGGTTGGACTAGCGGGAGGGCCCCCGGGGAGCTGTTTTTT | CASSGWTSGRAPGELFF
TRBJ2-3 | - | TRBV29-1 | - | TGCAGCGTTGATCGGGGAAGCACAGATACGCAGTATTTT | CSVDRGSTDTQYF
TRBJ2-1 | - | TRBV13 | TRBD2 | TGTGCCAGCAGCTCCCCCGCGGGGGAGGTTACACTCTCCTACAATGAGCAGTTCTTC | CASSSPAGEVTLSYNEQFF
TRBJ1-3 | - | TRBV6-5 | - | TGTGCCAGCAGGGGGAGGACCTCTGGAAACACCATATATTTT | CASRGRTSGNTIYF
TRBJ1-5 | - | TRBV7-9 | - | TGTGCCAGCAGCCCGGGGGGGGGAAATCAGCCCCAGCATTTT | CASSPGGGNQPQHF
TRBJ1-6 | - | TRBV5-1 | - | TGCGCCAGCAGCTATGGGCAGGGTCTTTCACCCCTCCACTTT | CASSYGQGLSPLHF
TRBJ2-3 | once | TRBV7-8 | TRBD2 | TGTGCCAGCAGCTTACGCGGGAGATCCCTAGATACGCAGTATTTT | CASSLRGRSLDTQYF
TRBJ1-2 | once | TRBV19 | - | TGTGCCAGTAGTATGCAGGTTTTTAACTATGGCTACACCTTC | CASSMQVFNYGYTF
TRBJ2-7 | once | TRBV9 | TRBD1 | TGTGCCAGCAGCGACTACAGGGGATCAGCTAGCGAGCAGTACTTC | CASSDYRGSASEQYF
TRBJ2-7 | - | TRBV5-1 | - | TGCGCCAGCAGCCGGAAGGGGTACGAGCAGTACTTC | CASSRKGYEQYF
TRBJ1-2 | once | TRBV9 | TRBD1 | TGTGCCAGCAGCGCAGGGGGCTCGTATGGCTACACCTTC | CASSAGGSYGYTF
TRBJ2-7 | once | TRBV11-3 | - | TGTGCCAGCAGCTTAGTGTTTTCCAGGGAAATCAACGAGCAGTACTTC | CASSLVFSREINEQYF
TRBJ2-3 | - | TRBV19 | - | TGTGCCAGTAGTATAGTGTGGCCCGCCGGGGATACGCAGTATTTT | CASSIVWPAGDTQYF
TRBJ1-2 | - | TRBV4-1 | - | TGCGCCAGCAGCCAATTGGAGCACACTAACTATGGCTACACCTTC | CASSQLEHTNYGYTF
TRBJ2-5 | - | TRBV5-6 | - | TGTGCCAGCAGCTCGACTAGTGTCGGGACCCAGTACTTC | CASSSTSVGTQYF
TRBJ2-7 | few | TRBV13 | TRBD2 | TGTGCCAGCAGCTTAGTTGGCGGGAGGGCCGTATACGAGCAGTACTTC | CASSLVGGRAVYEQYF
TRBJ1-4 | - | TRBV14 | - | TGTGCCAGCAGCCAGCACAGGTCTCTCCCTGAAAAACTGTTTTTT | CASSQHRSLPEKLFF
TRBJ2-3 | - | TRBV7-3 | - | TGTGCCAGCAGCTCCAAGATGGAGGATACGCAGTATTTT | CASSSKMEDTQYF
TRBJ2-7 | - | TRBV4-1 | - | TGCGCCAGCAGCCAAGGGGCAGTCTCCTACGAGCAGTACTTC | CASSQGAVSYEQYF
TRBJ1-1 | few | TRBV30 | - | TGTGCCTGGAGTGGAGGCAGCAACACTGAAGCTTTCTTT | CAWSGGSNTEAFF
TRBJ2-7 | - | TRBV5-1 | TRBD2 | TGCGCCAGCAGCTTGGTGGGACTAGACTACGAGCAGTACTTC | CASSLVGLDYEQYF
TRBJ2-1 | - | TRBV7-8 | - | TGTGCCAGCAGCTTACGGAGGACTGACAATGAGCAGTTCTTC | CASSLRRTDNEQFF
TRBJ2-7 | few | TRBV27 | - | TGTGCCAGCAGCTCCGCCTACGAGCAGTACTTC | CASSSAYEQYF
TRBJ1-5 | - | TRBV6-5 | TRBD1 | TGTGCCAGCAGCCAAAAGACAGGGGGTTGGCAGCCCCAGCATTTT | CASSQKTGGWQPQHF
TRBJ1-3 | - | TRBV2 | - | TGTGCCAGCAGTGAACGGGCAGGGGCCGGAAACACCATATATTTT | CASSERAGAGNTIYF
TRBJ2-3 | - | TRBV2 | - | TGTGCCAGCAGGTACAGGGTTCGGTCAGATACGCAGTATTTT | CASRYRVRSDTQYF
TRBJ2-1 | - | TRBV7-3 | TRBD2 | TGTGCCAGCAGCTTAACGACCGGGAGGGCCGGGTATGAGCAGTTCTTC | CASSLTTGRAGYEQFF
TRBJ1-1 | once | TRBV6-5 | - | TGTGCCAGCACTTCCGGGACAACGAACACTGAAGCTTTCTTT | CASTSGTTNTEAFF